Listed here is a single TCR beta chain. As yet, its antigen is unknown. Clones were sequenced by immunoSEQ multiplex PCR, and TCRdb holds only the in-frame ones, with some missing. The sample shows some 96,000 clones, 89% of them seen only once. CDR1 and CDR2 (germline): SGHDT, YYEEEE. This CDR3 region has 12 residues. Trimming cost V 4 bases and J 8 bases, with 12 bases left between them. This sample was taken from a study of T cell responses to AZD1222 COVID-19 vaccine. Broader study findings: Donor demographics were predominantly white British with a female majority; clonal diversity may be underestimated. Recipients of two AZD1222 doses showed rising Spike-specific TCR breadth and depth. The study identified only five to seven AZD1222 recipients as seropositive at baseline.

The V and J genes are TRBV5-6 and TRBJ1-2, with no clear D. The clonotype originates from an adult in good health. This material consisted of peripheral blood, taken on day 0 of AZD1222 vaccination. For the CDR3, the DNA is TGTGCCAGCAGCCCCGGGGTAGGAGGCTACACCTTC. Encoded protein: CASSPGVGGYTF.